One and the same sample provided the 4 T cell receptor beta chains below, sequenced in a study of neurological immune-mediated disorders. TCRdb passed the 5' RACE reads through MiXCR, listing each CDR3 protein once. This sample has 36,000 or so distinct CDR3 sequences, with about 9.3% found just once. The sample taken for sequencing was PBMCs. The source is a woman in her twenties or thirties with HTLV-1-associated myelopathy (HAM/TSP).

This clonotype was picked up many times. DNA of the CDR3: TGTGCCAGCAGCCTGGGACAGTCGAACACTGAAGCTTTCTTT. The encoded protein is CASSLGQSNTEAFF. V and J are TRBV7-2 and TRBJ1-1; 7 nucleotides align to TRBD1. The CDR3 consists of 14 residues. Germline V lookup: CDR1 SGHTA, CDR2 FQGNSA. V shed 5 bases, J shed 1 base, and the junction held 4 bases outside the gene matches.

This clonotype has at least ten counts. The chain uses TRBV6-5 and TRBJ2-6; D is undetermined. Germline V gene sequence: CDR1 MNHEY, CDR2 SVGAGI. V gave up 8 bases and J gave up 1 base, with 9 bases separating them. This CDR3 has 14 residues. The CDR3 reads CASLPGSGANVLTF. CDR3 nucleotides: TGTGCCAGCCTCCCGGGTTCTGGGGCCAACGTCCTGACTTTC.

This clonotype was seen at least ten times. The rearrangement joins TRBV27 to TRBJ1-1; D possibly corresponds to TRBD1 (5 bases). Germline CDR1 MNHEY, CDR2 SMNVEV (reference sequence). The CDR3 has 15 amino acids. The V end lost 5 bases, the J end lost 0 bases, and 13 bases lay between the germline ends. The DNA for the CDR3 is TGTGCCAGCAGTCATCGGGGCACTCTGAACACTGAAGCTTTCTTT. Amino acid sequence: CASSHRGTLNTEAFF.

This clonotype was seen repeatedly, ten times or more. The rearrangement uses TRBV9 and TRBJ2-3; 8 bases fit TRBD2. The CDR3 is 17 amino acids. Unmatched junction bases numbered 8, after V lost 0 bases and J lost 2 bases. The germline V gene has CDR1 SGDLS and CDR2 YYNGEE. The CDR3 DNA sequence: TGTGCCAGCAGCGTAGATCCCGCGGGGGGACCCACAGATACGCAGTATTTT. Translation: CASSVDPAGGPTDTQYF.